This is a list of T cell receptor beta chains from one sample in a study of blood T cells in healthy people across ages. TCRdb reanalysed the 5' RACE reads using MiXCR and keeps one entry per CDR3 protein. This table holds under 1,000,000 distinct CDR3 sequences, 35% to 50% found once. The sequenced sample was blood. The receptors were gathered from a man aged 80 or over in good health. Both conserved end residues are part of each CDR3. D genes are given only for firm matches. The listing skips clone size in some rows; elsewhere it reads once, few, many or a size class.

j_call v_call d_call clone_size cdr3_aa cdr3_nt
TRBJ2-1 TRBV10-3 - - CAISESRVGGGLYNEQFF TGTGCCATCAGTGAGTCTAGAGTGGGCGGGGGCCTATACAATGAGCAGTTCTTC
TRBJ2-6 TRBV7-2 TRBD1 few CASSLGGQGSSGANVLTF TGTGCCAGCAGCTTAGGGGGACAGGGGAGTTCTGGGGCCAACGTCCTGACTTTC
TRBJ2-5 TRBV10-3 - - CAISTSPEFQETQYF TGTGCCATCAGTACTTCACCGGAGTTTCAAGAGACCCAGTACTTC
TRBJ2-3 TRBV7-2 - - CASSWGPDSDTQYF TGTGCCAGCAGCTGGGGACCAGACAGTGATACGCAGTATTTT
TRBJ2-5 TRBV29-1 - - CSVGWPEQYF TGCAGCGTTGGATGGCCAGAGCAGTACTTC
TRBJ2-3 TRBV12-3/TRBV12-4 TRBD2 - CASSCGGSADTEYF TGTGCCAGCAGTTGCGGGGGGAGCGCAGATACGGAGTATTTT
TRBJ1-2 TRBV5-1 TRBD1 few CASNTGTGFGYTF TGCGCCAGCAACACCGGGACAGGGTTTGGCTACACCTTC
TRBJ2-1 TRBV7-2 TRBD2 - CASSSAGGRSHNEQFF TGTGCCAGCAGTTCAGCCGGGGGGAGGTCCCACAATGAGCAGTTCTTC
TRBJ2-1 TRBV5-1 TRBD1 - CASSLLSGGANNEQFF TGCGCCAGCAGCTTGCTCTCAGGGGGCGCGAACAATGAGCAGTTCTTC
TRBJ2-1 TRBV29-1 TRBD2 many CSVDETSGKNEQFF TGCAGCGTTGATGAGACTAGCGGGAAAAATGAGCAGTTCTTC
TRBJ2-4 TRBV20-1 TRBD1 - CSARIGDRENIQYF TGCAGTGCTAGAATTGGGGACAGGGAAAACATTCAGTACTTC
TRBJ2-5 TRBV20-1 TRBD1 few CSAPDPGQGSLLGETQYF TGCAGTGCGCCCGACCCGGGACAGGGATCGCTACTGGGAGAGACCCAGTACTTC
TRBJ2-5 TRBV7-2 TRBD2 - CASSVTSGSETQYF TGTGCCAGCAGCGTCACTAGCGGGAGTGAGACCCAGTACTTC
TRBJ2-2 TRBV25-1 - - CASSEDRPNTGELFF TGTGCCAGCAGTGAAGACAGACCGAACACCGGGGAGCTGTTTTTT
TRBJ1-1 TRBV28 - - CASLAGTSEAFF TGTGCCAGCCTGGCAGGGACTTCTGAAGCTTTCTTT
TRBJ2-7 TRBV29-1 TRBD2 many CSVAPSGSYEQYF TGCAGCGTTGCCCCTAGCGGCTCCTACGAGCAGTACTTC
TRBJ1-2 TRBV5-1 TRBD1 few CASSERQGPNYGYTF TGCGCCAGCAGCGAACGACAGGGGCCCAACTATGGCTACACCTTC
TRBJ2-3 TRBV25-1 - - CASSESGGWRETQYF TGTGCCAGCAGTGAATCTGGGGGCTGGAGAGAGACGCAGTATTTT
TRBJ2-6 TRBV28 - - CASKGGGAGANVLTF TGTGCCAGCAAGGGTGGTGGTGCTGGGGCCAACGTCCTGACTTTC
TRBJ2-7 TRBV28 - - CAINGRLGSYEQYF TGTGCCATCAACGGGCGGTTGGGCTCCTACGAGCAGTACTTC
TRBJ2-7 TRBV7-2 TRBD2 few CASSLGFSGFSSYNEQYF TGTGCCAGCAGCTTAGGGTTTAGCGGGTTTAGCTCCTACAATGAGCAGTACTTC
TRBJ2-1 TRBV5-1 TRBD2 few CASSSLRGSGSGNEQFF TGCGCCAGCAGCTCCCTCCGGGGCAGCGGGAGCGGGAATGAGCAGTTCTTC
TRBJ2-3 TRBV28 - few CASSELGGGVGTDTQYF TGTGCCAGCAGTGAGCTGGGAGGGGGCGTTGGCACAGATACGCAGTATTTT
TRBJ2-5 TRBV5-1 TRBD2 many CASSLDGTSGTQETQYF TGCGCCAGCAGCTTGGACGGGACTAGCGGGACGCAAGAGACCCAGTACTTC
TRBJ2-7 TRBV5-1 - - CASSLATFSYEQYF TGCGCCAGCAGCTTGGCCACGTTCTCCTACGAGCAGTACTTC
TRBJ2-3 TRBV5-1 - - CASSLDRKNTDTQYF TGCGCCAGCAGCTTGGACAGGAAGAACACAGATACGCAGTATTTT
TRBJ2-7 TRBV29-1 - many CSVEGTPRYEQYF TGCAGCGTTGAAGGCACTCCGCGCTACGAGCAGTACTTC
TRBJ2-3 TRBV28 TRBD2 - CASWGAGEGTDTQYF TGTGCCAGCTGGGGAGCGGGAGAAGGCACAGATACGCAGTATTTT
TRBJ2-3 TRBV7-2 TRBD2 - CASSGTSGRTDTQYF TGTGCCAGCAGCGGGACTAGCGGACGCACAGATACGCAGTATTTT
TRBJ2-6 TRBV24-1 TRBD1 - CATGSRDSGRVLTF TGTGCCACCGGCTCCCGGGACAGTGGACGGGTCCTGACTTTC
TRBJ1-2 TRBV28 - - CASSSRGRAVDFYGYTF TGTGCCAGCAGTTCAAGGGGAAGGGCCGTAGACTTCTATGGCTACACCTTC
TRBJ2-7 TRBV12-3/TRBV12-4 - - CASSFMERLANHYEQYF TGTGCCAGCAGTTTTATGGAAAGACTGGCGAATCATTACGAGCAGTACTTC
TRBJ1-5 TRBV20-1 - - CSASLVPGGPQHF TGCAGTGCCTCCCTCGTTCCCGGAGGGCCCCAGCATTTT
TRBJ2-4 TRBV20-1 TRBD2 - CSARDPTSGGGLQQYF TGCAGCGCTAGAGATCCCACTAGCGGGGGCGGTCTTCAGCAGTACTTC
TRBJ2-7 TRBV9 - - CASSFLNRRVRVPYEQYF TGTGCCAGCAGCTTCTTAAACCGGAGGGTCAGAGTCCCGTACGAGCAGTACTTC
TRBJ2-3 TRBV29-1 TRBD2 many CSVKFSGGVTDTQYF TGCAGCGTGAAATTTAGCGGGGGAGTCACAGATACGCAGTATTTT
TRBJ2-7 TRBV15 - - CATSRDSRHEQYF TGTGCCACCAGCAGAGATTCGAGGCACGAGCAGTACTTC
TRBJ2-1 TRBV20-1 TRBD2 - CSARPSGISYNEQFF TGCAGTGCTAGGCCGAGCGGGATCTCCTACAATGAGCAGTTCTTC
TRBJ1-1 TRBV12-3/TRBV12-4 - - CASSFSTDTFF TGTGCCAGCAGTTTTAGCACAGATACTTTCTTT
TRBJ1-2 TRBV4-3 - - CASSQDWKGANYGYTF TGCGCCAGCAGCCAAGACTGGAAGGGAGCAAACTATGGCTACACCTTC
TRBJ2-7 TRBV10-3 - - CAISESQMSSYEQYF TGTGCCATCAGTGAGTCACAGATGAGCTCCTACGAGCAGTACTTC
TRBJ2-2 TRBV7-9 - - CASSSKNTGGLFF TGTGCCAGCAGCTCCAAGAACACCGGGGGGCTGTTTTTT
TRBJ1-4 TRBV7-9 - few CASSRVDEKLFF TGTGCCAGCAGCCGGGTGGATGAAAAACTGTTTTTT
TRBJ2-5 TRBV7-9 - - CDSSPGEETQYF TGTGACAGCAGCCCCGGAGAGGAGACCCAGTACTTC
TRBJ2-1 TRBV27 - - CASRLGGSYNEQFF TGTGCCAGCAGACTTGGAGGGTCTTACAATGAGCAGTTCTTC
TRBJ2-3 TRBV5-5 - few CASSLDRVLTDTQYF TGTGCCAGCAGCTTGGACAGGGTCCTCACAGATACGCAGTATTTT
TRBJ2-1 TRBV14 - few CASSQFMDNEQFF TGTGCCAGCAGCCAATTTATGGACAATGAGCAGTTCTTC
TRBJ2-1 TRBV6-5 TRBD1 - CAGSLTGQGPNEQFF TGTGCCGGCAGTCTAACAGGACAGGGTCCAAATGAGCAGTTCTTC
TRBJ2-1 TRBV20-1 TRBD2 - CSARVGTSGRGDQFF TGCAGTGCTAGAGTCGGGACTAGCGGGAGAGGGGACCAGTTCTTC
TRBJ2-5 TRBV25-1 - few CASSVAGRQETQYF TGTGCCAGCAGTGTGGCAGGGCGCCAAGAGACCCAGTACTTC
TRBJ2-7 TRBV20-1 - - CSARWDTSYEQYF TGCAGTGCTAGATGGGACACCTCCTACGAGCAGTACTTC
TRBJ2-1 TRBV7-2 TRBD1 - CATTPDRGRAHNEQFF TGTGCCACCACCCCGGACAGGGGGCGAGCCCACAATGAGCAGTTCTTC
TRBJ2-7 TRBV20-1 - - CSAHRDGSYEQYF TGCAGTGCTCACCGGGACGGCTCCTACGAGCAGTACTTC
TRBJ2-1 TRBV29-1 - - CSPRAIPRISYNEQFF TGCAGCCCCAGAGCCATACCTAGGATCTCCTACAATGAGCAGTTCTTC
TRBJ2-7 TRBV10-1 - many CASSEFGYEQYF TGCGCCAGCAGTGAGTTCGGGTACGAGCAGTACTTC